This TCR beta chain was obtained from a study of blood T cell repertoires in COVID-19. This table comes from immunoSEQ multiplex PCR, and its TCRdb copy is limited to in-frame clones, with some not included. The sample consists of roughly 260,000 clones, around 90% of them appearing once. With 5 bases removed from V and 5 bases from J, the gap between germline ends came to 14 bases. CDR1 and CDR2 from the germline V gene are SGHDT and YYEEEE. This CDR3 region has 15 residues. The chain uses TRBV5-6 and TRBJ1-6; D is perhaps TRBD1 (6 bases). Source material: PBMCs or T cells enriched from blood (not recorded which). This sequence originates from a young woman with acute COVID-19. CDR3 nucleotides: TGTGCCAGCAGGGGACATGGGGGCAATAATTCACCCCTCCACTTT. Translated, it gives CASRGHGGNNSPLHF.